The sequence of this TCR beta chain was determined in a study of blood T cell repertoires in COVID-19. This clone occurred a few times. Looked up from germline, CDR1 is MDHEN and CDR2 is SYDVKM. The CDR3 consists of 14 residues. Trimming cost V 2 bases and J 3 bases, with 8 bases left between them. Sequencing used immunoSEQ multiplex PCR; TCRdb keeps in-frame clones, though not all of them. Found here are around 200,000 clones, about 90% of them singletons; the top ten hold about 1.9%. This chain links TRBV28 with TRBJ1-5; no clear D. Sequencing used peripheral blood. The clonotype originates from a man aged 35 to 55 with active or convalescent COVID-19. The CDR3 DNA is TGTGCCAGCAGTTTAGGGCAGATCAATCAGCCCCAGCATTTT. This translates into CASSLGQINQPQHF.